This T cell receptor (beta chain) was found in a study of blood T cell repertoires in COVID-19. This clone was observed a few times. Profiled with immunoSEQ multiplex PCR; TCRdb holds only in-frame clones, not every one. The sample lists 40,000 to 45,000 clones, 89% seen once, with about a fifth in the top ten. Sequenced material: peripheral blood. The clonotype originates from a man over 45 with active COVID-19.

CDR3 nucleotides: TGCAGTGCTAGTAACCCAAGGGGGCTCACTGAAGCTTTCTTT. Translated: CSASNPRGLTEAFF. V gene TRBV20-1 combines with J gene TRBJ1-1; 7 bases fit TRBD1. V dropped 3 bases and J dropped 4; count of bases not matched to a gene: 8. Germline lookup yields CDR1 DFQATT and CDR2 SNEGSKA (reference sequence). The CDR3 totals 14 residues.